This T cell receptor beta chain derives from a study of spatial heterogeneity in lung cancer. Overall study context: The study consistently detected more beta-chain than alpha-chain sequences.

The presence of a unique molecular identifier marked each TCR cDNA molecule. TCRdb itself ran the 5' RACE reads through MiXCR, one entry per CDR3 protein. The sample holds around 24,000 distinct CDR3 sequences, around 13% seen once. This CDR3 has 13 residues. Germline V gives CDR1 MRHNA, CDR2 SNTAGT. After removal of 7 bases from V and 5 bases from J, the junction contained 3 bases not matched to a gene. This clonotype has a count of ten or more. Its antigen remains unknown. Findings and caveats of the study: Tumor TCRs that were ubiquitous and expanded showed up in blood more at resection than follow-up.

Time point noted: sample taken at primary tumor resection. Whole RNA was taken from tumor, nontumor lung or frozen PBMC; it was then sequenced unsorted. Samples came from 70 to 80 TRACERx patients with untreated early-stage lung cancer. Sequenced material: PBMCs, taken at surgery. This receptor was taken from a female donor with early-stage non-small cell lung cancer. This sequence joins TRBV6-4 and TRBJ2-1, with 9 bases lining up with TRBD1. CDR3 nucleotides: TGTGCCAGCAAGAGACAGGGGGACAATGAGCAGTTCTTC. It is translated as CASKRQGDNEQFF.